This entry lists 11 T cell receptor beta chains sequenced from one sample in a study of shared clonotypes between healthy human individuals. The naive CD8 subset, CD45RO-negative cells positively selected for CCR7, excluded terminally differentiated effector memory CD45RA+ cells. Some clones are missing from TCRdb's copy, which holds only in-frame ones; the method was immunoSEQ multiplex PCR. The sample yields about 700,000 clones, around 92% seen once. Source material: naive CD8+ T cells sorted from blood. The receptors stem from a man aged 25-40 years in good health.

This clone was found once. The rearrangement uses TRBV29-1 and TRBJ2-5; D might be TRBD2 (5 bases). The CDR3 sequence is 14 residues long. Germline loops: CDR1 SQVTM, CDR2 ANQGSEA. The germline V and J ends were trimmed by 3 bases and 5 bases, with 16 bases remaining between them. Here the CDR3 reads CSVDGRQYGETQYF. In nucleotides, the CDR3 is TGCAGCGTTGATGGGAGACAATACGGGGAGACCCAGTACTTC.

The CDR3 protein is CASSIRDSLEQFF. CDR3 coding DNA: TGTGCCAGTAGTATCCGGGACAGCTTAGAGCAGTTCTTC. The rearrangement joins TRBV19 to TRBJ2-1; TRBD1 aligns across 7 bases. The CDR3 consists of 13 residues. Per the germline V gene, CDR1 is LNHDA and CDR2 is SQIVND (reference sequence). Trimming removed 3 bases from V and 10 bases from J; junction bases left unmatched: 6.

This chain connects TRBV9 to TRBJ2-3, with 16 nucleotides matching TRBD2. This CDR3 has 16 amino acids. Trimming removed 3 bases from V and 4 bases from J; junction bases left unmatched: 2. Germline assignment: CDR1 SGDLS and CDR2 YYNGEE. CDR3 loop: CASSEGLAGGADTQYF. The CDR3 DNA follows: TGTGCCAGCAGCGAGGGACTAGCGGGAGGGGCAGATACGCAGTATTTT.

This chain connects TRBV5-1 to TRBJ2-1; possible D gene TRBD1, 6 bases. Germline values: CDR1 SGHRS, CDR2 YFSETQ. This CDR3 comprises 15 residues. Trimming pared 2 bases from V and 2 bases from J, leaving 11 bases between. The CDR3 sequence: CASSLEQGTYNEQFF. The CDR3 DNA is TGCGCCAGCAGCTTAGAACAGGGAACCTACAATGAGCAGTTCTTC.

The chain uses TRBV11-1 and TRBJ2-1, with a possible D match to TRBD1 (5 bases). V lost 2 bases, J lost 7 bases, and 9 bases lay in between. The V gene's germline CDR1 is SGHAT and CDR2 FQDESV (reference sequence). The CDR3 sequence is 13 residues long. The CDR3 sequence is CASSLRQWNEQFF. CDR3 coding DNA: TGTGCCAGCAGCTTAAGACAGTGGAATGAGCAGTTCTTC.

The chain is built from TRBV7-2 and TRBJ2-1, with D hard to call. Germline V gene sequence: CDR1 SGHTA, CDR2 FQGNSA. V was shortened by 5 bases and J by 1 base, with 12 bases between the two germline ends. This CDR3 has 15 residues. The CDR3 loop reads CASSPSPLSYNEQFF. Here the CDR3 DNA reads TGTGCCAGCAGCCCCTCCCCTCTATCCTACAATGAGCAGTTCTTC.

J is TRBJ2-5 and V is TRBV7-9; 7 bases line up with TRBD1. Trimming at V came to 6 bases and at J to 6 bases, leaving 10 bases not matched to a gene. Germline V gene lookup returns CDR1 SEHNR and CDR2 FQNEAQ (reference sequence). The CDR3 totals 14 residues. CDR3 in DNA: TGTGCCAGCAGGCCTAAAACAGGGGACCAGACCCAGTACTTC. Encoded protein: CASRPKTGDQTQYF.

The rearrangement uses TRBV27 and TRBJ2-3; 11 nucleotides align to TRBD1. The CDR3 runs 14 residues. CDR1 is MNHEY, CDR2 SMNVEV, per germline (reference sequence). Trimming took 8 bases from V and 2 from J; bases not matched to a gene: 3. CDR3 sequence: CASGQGATTDTQYF. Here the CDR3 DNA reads TGTGCCAGCGGACAGGGGGCAACCACAGATACGCAGTATTTT.

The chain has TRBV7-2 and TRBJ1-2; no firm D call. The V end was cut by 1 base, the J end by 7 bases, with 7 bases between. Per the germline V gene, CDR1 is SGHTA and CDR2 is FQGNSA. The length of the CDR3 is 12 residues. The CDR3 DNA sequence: TGTGCCAGCAGCTTAGTCCCAGGTGGCTACACCTTC. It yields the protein CASSLVPGGYTF.

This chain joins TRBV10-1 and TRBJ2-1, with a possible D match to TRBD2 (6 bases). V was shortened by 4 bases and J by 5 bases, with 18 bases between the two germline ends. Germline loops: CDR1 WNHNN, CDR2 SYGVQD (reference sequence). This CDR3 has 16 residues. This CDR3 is CASSALTRSGNNEQFF. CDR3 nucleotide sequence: TGCGCCAGCAGTGCCCTGACTAGGAGTGGAAACAATGAGCAGTTCTTC.

The CDR3 sequence is CASSRTGEVEQFF. The CDR3 coding sequence is TGTGCCAGCAGCCGGACAGGGGAGGTTGAGCAGTTCTTC. The gene calls are TRBV28 and TRBJ2-1; TRBD1 matches at 9 bases. Germline lookup yields CDR1 MDHEN and CDR2 SYDVKM. The J segment lost 9 bases and the V segment lost 6 bases, leaving 6 bases of the junction unmatched. This CDR3 spans 13 amino acids.